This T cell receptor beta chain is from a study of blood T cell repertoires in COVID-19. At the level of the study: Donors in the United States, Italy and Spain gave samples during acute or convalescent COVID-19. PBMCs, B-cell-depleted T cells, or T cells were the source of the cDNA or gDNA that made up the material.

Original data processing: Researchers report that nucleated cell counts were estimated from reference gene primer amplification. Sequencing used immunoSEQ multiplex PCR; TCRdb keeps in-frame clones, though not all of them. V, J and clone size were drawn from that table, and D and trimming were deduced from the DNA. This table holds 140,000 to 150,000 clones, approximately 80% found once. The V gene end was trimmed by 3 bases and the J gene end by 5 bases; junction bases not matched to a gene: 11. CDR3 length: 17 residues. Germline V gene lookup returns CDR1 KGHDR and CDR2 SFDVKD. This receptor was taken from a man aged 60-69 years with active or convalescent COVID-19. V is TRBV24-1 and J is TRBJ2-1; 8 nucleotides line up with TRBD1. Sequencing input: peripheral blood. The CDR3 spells CATSDPLSTGADNEQFF. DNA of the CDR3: TGTGCCACCAGTGATCCATTGTCGACAGGGGCGGACAATGAGCAGTTCTTC.